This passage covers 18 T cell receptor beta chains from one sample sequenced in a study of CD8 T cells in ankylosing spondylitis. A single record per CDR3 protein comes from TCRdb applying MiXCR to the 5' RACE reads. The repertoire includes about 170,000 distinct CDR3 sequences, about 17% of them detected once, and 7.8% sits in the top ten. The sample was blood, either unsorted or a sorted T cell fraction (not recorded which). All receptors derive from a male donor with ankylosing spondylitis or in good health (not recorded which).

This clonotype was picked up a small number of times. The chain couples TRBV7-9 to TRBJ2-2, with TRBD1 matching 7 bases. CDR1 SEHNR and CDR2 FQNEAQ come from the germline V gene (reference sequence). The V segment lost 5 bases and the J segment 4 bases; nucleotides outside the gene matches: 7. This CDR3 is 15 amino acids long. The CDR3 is CASSPDRDGTGELFF. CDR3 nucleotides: TGTGCCAGCAGCCCCGACAGGGATGGCACCGGGGAGCTGTTTTTT.

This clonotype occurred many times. CDR3 region: CASQWGRETQYF. As DNA, the CDR3 is TGTGCCTCGCAGTGGGGGCGAGAGACCCAGTACTTC. J is TRBJ2-5 and V is TRBV25-1; D is perhaps TRBD1 (6 bases). Trimming stripped 11 bases from V and 4 bases from J, with 14 bases between. There are 12 residues in the CDR3. Per the germline V gene, CDR1 is MGHDK and CDR2 is SYGVNS. Based on the CDR3 plus reference TRBV25-1 and TRBJ2-5, the full variable domain is EADIYQTPRYLVIGTGKKITLECSQTMGHDKMYWYQQDPGMELHLIHYSYGVNSTEKGDLSSESTVSRIRTEHFPLTLESARPSHTSQYLCASQWGRETQYFGPGTRLLVL.

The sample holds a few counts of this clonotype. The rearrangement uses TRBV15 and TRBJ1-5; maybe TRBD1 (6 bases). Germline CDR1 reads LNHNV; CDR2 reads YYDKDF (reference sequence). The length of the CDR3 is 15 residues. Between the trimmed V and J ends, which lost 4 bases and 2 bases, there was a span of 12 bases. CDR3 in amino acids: CATSILQGGNQPQHF. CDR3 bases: TGTGCCACCAGCATTCTACAGGGTGGCAATCAGCCCCAGCATTTT.

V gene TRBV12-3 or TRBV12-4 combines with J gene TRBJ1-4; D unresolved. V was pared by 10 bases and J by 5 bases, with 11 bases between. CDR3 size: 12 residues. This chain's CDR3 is CATGSMNEKLFF. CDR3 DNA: TGTGCCACCGGCTCGATGAATGAAAAACTGTTTTTT.

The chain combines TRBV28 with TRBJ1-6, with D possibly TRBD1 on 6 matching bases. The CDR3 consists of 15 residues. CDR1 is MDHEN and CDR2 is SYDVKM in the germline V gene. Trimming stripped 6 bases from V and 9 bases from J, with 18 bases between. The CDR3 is CASRGRGAVRSPLHF. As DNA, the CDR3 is TGTGCCAGCAGGGGCCGGGGGGCCGTTCGTTCACCCCTCCACTTT.

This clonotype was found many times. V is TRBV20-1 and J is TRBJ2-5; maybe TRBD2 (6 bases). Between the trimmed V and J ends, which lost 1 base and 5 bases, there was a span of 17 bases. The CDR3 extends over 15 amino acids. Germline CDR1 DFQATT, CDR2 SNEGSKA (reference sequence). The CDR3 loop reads CSARASAGYTETQYF. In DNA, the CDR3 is TGCAGTGCTAGAGCCTCAGCGGGCTACACCGAGACCCAGTACTTC.

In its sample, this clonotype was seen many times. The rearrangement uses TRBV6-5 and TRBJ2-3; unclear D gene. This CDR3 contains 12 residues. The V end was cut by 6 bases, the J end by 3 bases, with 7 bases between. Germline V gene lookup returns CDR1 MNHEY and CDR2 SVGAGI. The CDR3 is CASSPGTDTQYF. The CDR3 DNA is TGTGCCAGCAGCCCCGGAACAGATACGCAGTATTTT.

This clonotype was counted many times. The CDR3 here is CSAREALQETQYF. CDR3 nucleotides: TGCAGTGCTAGAGAGGCCCTACAAGAGACCCAGTACTTC. The rearrangement uses TRBV20-1 and TRBJ2-5, with no clear D. The CDR3 extends over 13 amino acids. Germline V lookup: CDR1 DFQATT, CDR2 SNEGSKA (reference sequence). Trimming took off 0 bases at V and 2 bases at J, with 7 bases between the two ends.

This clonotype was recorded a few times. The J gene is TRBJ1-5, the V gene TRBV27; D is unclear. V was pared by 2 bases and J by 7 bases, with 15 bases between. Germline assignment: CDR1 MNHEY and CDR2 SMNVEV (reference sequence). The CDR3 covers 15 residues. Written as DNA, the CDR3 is TGTGCCAGCAGTTTAGTCCCCGGGTCAAAACAGCCCCAGCATTTT. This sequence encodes CASSLVPGSKQPQHF.

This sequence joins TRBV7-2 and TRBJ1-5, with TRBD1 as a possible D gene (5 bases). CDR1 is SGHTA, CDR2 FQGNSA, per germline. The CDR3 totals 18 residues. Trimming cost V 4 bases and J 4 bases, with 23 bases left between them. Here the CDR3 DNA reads TGTGCCAGCAGCTCCAACCCCCCGGGACTCATGGTAAATCAGCCCCAGCATTTT. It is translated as CASSSNPPGLMVNQPQHF.

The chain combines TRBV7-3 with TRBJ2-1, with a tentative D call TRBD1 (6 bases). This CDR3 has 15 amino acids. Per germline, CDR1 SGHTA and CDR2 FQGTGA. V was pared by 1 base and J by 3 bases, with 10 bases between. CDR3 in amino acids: CASSLNRVRYNEQFF. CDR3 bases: TGTGCCAGCAGCTTAAACAGGGTTCGCTACAATGAGCAGTTCTTC.

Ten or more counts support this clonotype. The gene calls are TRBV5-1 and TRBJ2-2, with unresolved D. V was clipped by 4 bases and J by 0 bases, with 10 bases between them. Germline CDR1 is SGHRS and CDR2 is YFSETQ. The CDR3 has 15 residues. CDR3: CASSTDGANTGELFF. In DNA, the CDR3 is TGCGCCAGCAGCACGGACGGCGCGAACACCGGGGAGCTGTTTTTT.

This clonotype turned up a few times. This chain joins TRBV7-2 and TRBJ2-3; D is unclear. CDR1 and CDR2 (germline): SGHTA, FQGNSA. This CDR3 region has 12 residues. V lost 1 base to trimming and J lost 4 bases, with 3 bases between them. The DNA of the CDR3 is TGTGCCAGCAGCTTAGTGTCAGATACGCAGTATTTT. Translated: CASSLVSDTQYF.

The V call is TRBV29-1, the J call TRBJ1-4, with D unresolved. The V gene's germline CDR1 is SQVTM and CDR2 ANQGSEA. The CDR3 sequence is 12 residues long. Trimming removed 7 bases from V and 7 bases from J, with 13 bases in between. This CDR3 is CSAAWGGEKLFF. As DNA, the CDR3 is TGCAGCGCGGCGTGGGGAGGTGAAAAACTGTTTTTT.

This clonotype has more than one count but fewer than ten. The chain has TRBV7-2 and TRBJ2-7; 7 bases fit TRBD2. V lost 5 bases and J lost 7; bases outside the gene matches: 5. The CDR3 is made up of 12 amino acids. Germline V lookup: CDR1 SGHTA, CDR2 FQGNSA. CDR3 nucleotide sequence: TGTGCCAGCAGCATTCAGCGGGGAGAGCAGTACTTC. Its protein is CASSIQRGEQYF.

Here the CDR3 DNA reads TGTGCCAGCAGCGTGGGTTACAATGAGCAGTTCTTC. It translates to CASSVGYNEQFF. The rearrangement links TRBV5-6 to TRBJ2-1; D not certain. The CDR3 length is 12 residues. Trimming took 4 bases from V and 4 from J, leaving 6 bases between them. In germline, CDR1 is SGHDT, CDR2 YYEEEE.

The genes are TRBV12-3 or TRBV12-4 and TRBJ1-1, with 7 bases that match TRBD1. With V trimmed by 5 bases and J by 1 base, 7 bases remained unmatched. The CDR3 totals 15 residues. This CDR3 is CASSPPGDRNTEAFF. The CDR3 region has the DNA TGTGCCAGCAGTCCCCCGGGGGACAGGAACACTGAAGCTTTCTTT.

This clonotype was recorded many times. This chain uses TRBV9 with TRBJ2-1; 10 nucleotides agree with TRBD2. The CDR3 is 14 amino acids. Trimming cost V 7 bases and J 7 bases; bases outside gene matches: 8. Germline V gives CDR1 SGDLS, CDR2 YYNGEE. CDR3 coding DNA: TGTGCCAGCGAAAGCCTAGCGGGAGCAAATGAGCAGTTCTTC. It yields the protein CASESLAGANEQFF.